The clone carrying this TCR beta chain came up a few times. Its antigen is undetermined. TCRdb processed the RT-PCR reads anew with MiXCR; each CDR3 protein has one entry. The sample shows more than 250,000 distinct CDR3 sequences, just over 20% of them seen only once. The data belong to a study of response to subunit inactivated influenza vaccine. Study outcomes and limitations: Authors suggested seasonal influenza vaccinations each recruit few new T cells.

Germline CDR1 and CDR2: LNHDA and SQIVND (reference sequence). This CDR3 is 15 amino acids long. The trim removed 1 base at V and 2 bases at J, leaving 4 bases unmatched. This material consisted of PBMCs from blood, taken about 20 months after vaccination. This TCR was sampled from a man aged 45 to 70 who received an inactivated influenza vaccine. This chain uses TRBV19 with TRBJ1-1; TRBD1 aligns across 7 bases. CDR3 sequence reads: CASSIGGTANTEAFF. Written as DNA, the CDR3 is TGTGCCAGTAGTATAGGAGGGACAGCAAACACTGAAGCTTTCTTT. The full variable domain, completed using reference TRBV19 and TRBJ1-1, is DGGITQSPKYLFRKEGQNVTLSCEQNLNHDAMYWYRQDPGQGLRLIYYSQIVNDFQKGDIAEGYSVSREKKESFPLTVTSAQKNPTAFYLCASSIGGTANTEAFFGQGTRLTVV.